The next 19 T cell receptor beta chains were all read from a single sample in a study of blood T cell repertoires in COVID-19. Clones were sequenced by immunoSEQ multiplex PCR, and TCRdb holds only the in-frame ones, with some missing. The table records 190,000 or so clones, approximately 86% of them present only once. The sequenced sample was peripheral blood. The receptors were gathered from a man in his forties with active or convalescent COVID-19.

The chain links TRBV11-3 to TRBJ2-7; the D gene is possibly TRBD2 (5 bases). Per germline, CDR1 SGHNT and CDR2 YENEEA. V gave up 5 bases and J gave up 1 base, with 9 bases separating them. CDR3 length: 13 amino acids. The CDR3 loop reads CASSPGLSYEQYF. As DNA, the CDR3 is TGTGCCAGCAGCCCGGGGTTGTCCTACGAGCAGTACTTC.

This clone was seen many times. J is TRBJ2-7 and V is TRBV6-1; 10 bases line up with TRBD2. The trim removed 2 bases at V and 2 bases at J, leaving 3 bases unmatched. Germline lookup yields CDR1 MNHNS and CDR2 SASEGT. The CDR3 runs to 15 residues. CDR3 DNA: TGTGCCAGCAGTGAAATAGGGACTAGCGCCTACGAGCAGTACTTC. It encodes CASSEIGTSAYEQYF.

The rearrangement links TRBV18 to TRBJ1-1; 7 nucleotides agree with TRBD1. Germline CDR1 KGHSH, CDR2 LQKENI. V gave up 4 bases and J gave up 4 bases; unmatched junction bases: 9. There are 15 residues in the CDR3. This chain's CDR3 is CASSRDRDSGTEAFF. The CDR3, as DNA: TGTGCCAGCTCACGCGACCGGGACAGCGGCACTGAAGCTTTCTTT.

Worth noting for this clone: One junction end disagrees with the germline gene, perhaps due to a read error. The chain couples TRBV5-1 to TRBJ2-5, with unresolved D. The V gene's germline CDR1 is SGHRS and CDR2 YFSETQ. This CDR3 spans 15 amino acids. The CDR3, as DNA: TGCGCCAGCAGCGGCCGGGTAACAAACCAGGAGACCCAGTACTTC. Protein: CASSGRVTNQETQYF. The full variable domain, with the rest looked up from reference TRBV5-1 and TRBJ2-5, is KAGVTQTPRYLIKTRGQQVTLSCSPISGHRSVSWYQQTPGQGLQFLFEYFSETQRNKGNFPGRFSGRQFSNSRSEMNVSTLELGDSALYLCASSGRVTNQETQYFGPGTRLLVL.

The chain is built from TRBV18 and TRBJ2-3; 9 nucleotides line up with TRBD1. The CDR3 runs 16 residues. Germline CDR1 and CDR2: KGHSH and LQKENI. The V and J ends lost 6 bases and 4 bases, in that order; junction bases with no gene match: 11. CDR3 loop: CASSLEQGASSDTQYF. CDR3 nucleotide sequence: TGTGCCAGCTCCCTAGAACAGGGGGCGAGTTCAGATACGCAGTATTTT.

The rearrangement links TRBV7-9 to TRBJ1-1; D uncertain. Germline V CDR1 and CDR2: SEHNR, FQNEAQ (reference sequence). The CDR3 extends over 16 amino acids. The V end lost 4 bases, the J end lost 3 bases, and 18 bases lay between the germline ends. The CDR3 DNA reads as TGTGCCAGCAGCTCGTCCACACTCGGCGGGTACACTGAAGCTTTCTTT. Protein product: CASSSSTLGGYTEAFF.

The CDR3 is CASSRGNQKFENTIYF. CDR3 in DNA: TGCGCCAGCAGCCGAGGAAACCAGAAATTTGAAAACACCATATATTTT. This chain connects TRBV4-1 to TRBJ1-3; D unclear. Deletions cut 4 bases from V and 6 bases from J, with 19 bases between. The CDR3 length is 16 residues. Per germline, CDR1 MGHRA and CDR2 YSYEKL.

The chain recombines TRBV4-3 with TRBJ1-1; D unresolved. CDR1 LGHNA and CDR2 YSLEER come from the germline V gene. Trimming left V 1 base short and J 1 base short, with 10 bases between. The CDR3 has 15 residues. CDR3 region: CASSQVASANTEAFF. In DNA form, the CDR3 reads TGCGCCAGCAGCCAAGTTGCGTCCGCGAACACTGAAGCTTTCTTT.

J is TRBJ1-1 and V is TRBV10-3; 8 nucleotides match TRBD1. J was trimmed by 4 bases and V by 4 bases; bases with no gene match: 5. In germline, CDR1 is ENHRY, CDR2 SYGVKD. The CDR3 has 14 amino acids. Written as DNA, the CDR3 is TGTGCCATCAGTGGCCAGGGGGCGAGCACTGAAGCTTTCTTT. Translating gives CAISGQGASTEAFF.

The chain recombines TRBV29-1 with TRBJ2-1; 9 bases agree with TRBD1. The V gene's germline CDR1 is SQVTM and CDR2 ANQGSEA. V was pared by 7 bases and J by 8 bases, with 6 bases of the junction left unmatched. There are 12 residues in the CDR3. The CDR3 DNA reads TGCAGCGCCACGGACAGGGGCGATGAGCAGTTCTTC. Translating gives CSATDRGDEQFF.

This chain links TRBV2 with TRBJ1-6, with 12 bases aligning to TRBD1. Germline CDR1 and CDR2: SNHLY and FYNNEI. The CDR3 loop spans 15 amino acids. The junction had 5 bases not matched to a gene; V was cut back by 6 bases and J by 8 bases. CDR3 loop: CASSPGQGADSPLHF. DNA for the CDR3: TGTGCCAGCAGCCCGGGACAGGGGGCTGATTCACCCCTCCACTTT.

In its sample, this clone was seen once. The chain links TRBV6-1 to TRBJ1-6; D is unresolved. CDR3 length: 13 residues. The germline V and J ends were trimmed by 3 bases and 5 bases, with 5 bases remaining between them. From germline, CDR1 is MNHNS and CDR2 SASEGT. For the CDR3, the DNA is TGTGCCAGCAGTGAGCAGGATAATTCACCCCTCCACTTT. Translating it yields CASSEQDNSPLHF.

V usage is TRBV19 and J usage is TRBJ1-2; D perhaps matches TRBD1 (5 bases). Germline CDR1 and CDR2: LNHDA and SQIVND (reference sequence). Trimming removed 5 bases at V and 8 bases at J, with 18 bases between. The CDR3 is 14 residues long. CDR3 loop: CASSVPGLLSGYTF. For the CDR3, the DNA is TGTGCCAGTAGTGTTCCGGGACTACTATCGGGCTACACCTTC.

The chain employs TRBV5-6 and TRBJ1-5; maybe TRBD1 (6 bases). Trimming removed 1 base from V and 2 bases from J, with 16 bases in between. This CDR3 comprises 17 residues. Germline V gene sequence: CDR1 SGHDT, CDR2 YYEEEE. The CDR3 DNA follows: TGTGCCAGCAGCTTGAGGGCTTGGGGGCGCGGCAATCAGCCCCAGCATTTT. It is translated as CASSLRAWGRGNQPQHF.

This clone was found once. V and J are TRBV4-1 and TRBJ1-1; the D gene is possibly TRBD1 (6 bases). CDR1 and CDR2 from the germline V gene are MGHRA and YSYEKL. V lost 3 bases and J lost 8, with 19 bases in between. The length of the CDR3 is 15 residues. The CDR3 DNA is TGCGCCAGCAGCCACCTCGGACAGCTAAGGGGGGAAGCTTTCTTT. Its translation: CASSHLGQLRGEAFF.

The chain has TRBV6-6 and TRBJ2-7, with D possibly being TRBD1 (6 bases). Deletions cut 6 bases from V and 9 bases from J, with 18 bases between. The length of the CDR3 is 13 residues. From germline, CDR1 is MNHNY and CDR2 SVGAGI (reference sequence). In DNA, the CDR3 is TGTGCCAGCAGATATTCTCCGGAAGGGGGGCAGTACTTC. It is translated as CASRYSPEGGQYF.

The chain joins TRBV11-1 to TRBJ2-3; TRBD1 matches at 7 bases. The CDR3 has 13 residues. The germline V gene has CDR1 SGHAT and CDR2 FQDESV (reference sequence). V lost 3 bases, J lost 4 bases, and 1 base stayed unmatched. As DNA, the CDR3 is TGTGCCAGCAGCTTCGGGACAGCAGATACGCAGTATTTT. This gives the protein CASSFGTADTQYF.

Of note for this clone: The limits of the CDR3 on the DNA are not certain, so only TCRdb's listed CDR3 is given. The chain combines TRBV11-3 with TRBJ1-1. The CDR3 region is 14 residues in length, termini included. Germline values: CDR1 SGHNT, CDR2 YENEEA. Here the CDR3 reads CASSFGAGGAEAFF.

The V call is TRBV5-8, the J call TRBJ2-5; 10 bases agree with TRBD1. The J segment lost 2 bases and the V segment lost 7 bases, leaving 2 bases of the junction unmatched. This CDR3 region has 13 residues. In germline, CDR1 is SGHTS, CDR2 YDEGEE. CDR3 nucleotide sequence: TGTGCCAGCCGACAGGGGGCTCAAGAGACCCAGTACTTC. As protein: CASRQGAQETQYF.